The 18 T cell receptor beta chains listed next were all sequenced from one sample in a study of T cells after yellow fever vaccination. Each CDR3 protein gets one entry after TCRdb re-called the 5' RACE reads with MiXCR. The repertoire holds about 320,000 distinct CDR3 sequences, with over 3.5% as singletons. The material sequenced was PBMCs, taken 15 days after the yellow fever booster vaccination. The receptors here all came from a man aged 18 to 35 who received the YFV17D yellow fever vaccine.

This clonotype was counted ten times or more. The chain couples TRBV5-1 to TRBJ2-3; 10 nucleotides line up with TRBD2. The CDR3 is 15 amino acids. Germline V gene lookup returns CDR1 SGHRS and CDR2 YFSETQ. Trimming at V came to 2 bases and at J to 3 bases, leaving 3 bases not matched to a gene. CDR3 bases: TGCGCCAGCAGCTTCGCTAGCGGGGGAACAGATACGCAGTATTTT. It yields the protein CASSFASGGTDTQYF.

The table lists this clonotype with a few counts. This rearrangement joins TRBV18 to TRBJ2-7, with 10 bases fitting TRBD1. This CDR3 spans 15 amino acids. With V trimmed by 4 bases and J by 7 bases, 10 bases remained unmatched. Germline V gives CDR1 KGHSH, CDR2 LQKENI. CDR3 sequence (DNA): TGTGCCAGCTCACTGGTGGGACAGGGGCCCGGGGAGCAGTACTTC. Protein: CASSLVGQGPGEQYF.

This clonotype appeared many times. J is TRBJ2-2 and V is TRBV7-6; 7 nucleotides match TRBD1. J gave up 6 bases and V 4 bases, and 2 bases lay outside the gene matches. From germline, CDR1 is SGHVS and CDR2 FNYEAQ. There are 13 residues in the CDR3. CDR3: CASSSDRSGELFF. The CDR3 DNA reads as TGTGCCAGCAGCTCGGACAGGTCCGGGGAGCTGTTTTTT.

The chain employs TRBV29-1 and TRBJ2-1; 8 positions match TRBD2. J was trimmed by 9 bases and V by 4 bases; bases with no gene match: 8. Germline V lookup: CDR1 SQVTM, CDR2 ANQGSEA. The CDR3 runs 13 residues. Here the CDR3 reads CSVAGGDGSEQFF. The CDR3 DNA is TGCAGCGTTGCCGGGGGGGACGGGTCTGAGCAGTTCTTC.

This clonotype was observed at least ten times. The chain links TRBV12-3 or TRBV12-4 to TRBJ2-3; D gene ambiguous. This CDR3 contains 13 residues. Trimming took off 4 bases at V and 5 bases at J, with 10 bases between the two ends. CDR3 sequence: CASSSPPRDTQYF. The DNA of the CDR3 is TGTGCCAGCAGTTCCCCCCCCCGAGATACGCAGTATTTT.

This clonotype was counted only a few times. The chain joins TRBV6-5 to TRBJ1-1; TRBD1 matches 8 bases. CDR3 length: 14 residues. V shed 5 bases and J 3 bases; nucleotides not matched to a gene: 5. Germline values: CDR1 MNHEY, CDR2 SVGAGI. CDR3 amino acids: CASSRQGPYTEAFF. CDR3 sequence (DNA): TGTGCCAGCAGTCGACAGGGGCCCTACACTGAAGCTTTCTTT.

This clonotype was detected only a few times. V and J are TRBV12-3 or TRBV12-4 and TRBJ2-7, with D possibly TRBD2 on 5 matching bases. Trimming stripped 6 bases from V and 6 bases from J, with 21 bases between. CDR3 size: 15 residues. The CDR3 nucleotides are TGTGCCAGCAGGATAGGACTTCAAGCCGTTGGCGAGCAGTACTTC. This codes for CASRIGLQAVGEQYF.

The chain joins TRBV28 to TRBJ1-4; D remains ambiguous. The germline V gene has CDR1 MDHEN and CDR2 SYDVKM. The CDR3 contains 12 residues. The V end lost 6 bases, the J end lost 6 bases, and 8 bases lay between the germline ends. This CDR3 is CASRDQYEKLFF. CDR3 sequence (DNA): TGTGCCAGCAGGGACCAGTATGAAAAACTGTTTTTT. Full variable domain (outside the CDR3, taken from reference TRBV28 and TRBJ1-4): DVKVTQSSRYLVKRTGEKVFLECVQDMDHENMFWYRQDPGLGLRLIYFSYDVKMKEKGDIPEGYSVSREKKERFSLILESASTNQTSMYLCASRDQYEKLFFGSGTQLSVL.

This clonotype has ten or more counts. The V gene is TRBV5-6, the J gene TRBJ2-2; the D is unclear. This CDR3 has 13 residues. V shed 1 base and J shed 5 bases, with 6 bases lying between them. From germline, CDR1 is SGHDT and CDR2 YYEEEE. The CDR3 here is CASSLMRTGELFF. CDR3 bases: TGTGCCAGCAGCTTGATGAGAACCGGGGAGCTGTTTTTT.

In this sample, this clonotype turned up a few times. V usage is TRBV6-5 and J usage is TRBJ1-6; 10 nucleotides agree with TRBD1. The J segment lost 8 bases and the V segment lost 8 bases, leaving 3 bases of the junction unmatched. From germline, CDR1 is MNHEY and CDR2 SVGAGI. This CDR3 is 13 amino acids long. The CDR3 here is CASWDRGYSPLHF. CDR3 coding DNA: TGTGCCAGCTGGGACAGGGGTTATTCACCCCTCCACTTT.

This clonotype was detected many times. The junction departs from the called germline gene at one end, perhaps through a read error. The chain has TRBV27 and TRBJ1-6; D is unclear. Per germline, CDR1 MNHEY and CDR2 SMNVEV (reference sequence). The CDR3 extends over 9 amino acids. The CDR3 DNA sequence: TGTGCCAGCAGTTTGAGCGGGCCGTTT. Its protein is CASSLSGPF.

This clonotype was picked up a small number of times. The chain recombines TRBV7-2 with TRBJ2-1; D gene unclear. Germline V gene data show CDR1 as SGHTA and CDR2 as FQGNSA. V was clipped by 0 bases and J by 9 bases, with 3 bases between them. The CDR3 totals 11 residues. Here the CDR3 DNA reads TGTGCCAGCAGCTTAGCTACTGAGCAGTTCTTC. Protein product: CASSLATEQFF.

This clonotype was picked up many times. This sequence joins TRBV7-6 and TRBJ2-1, with 10 bases aligning to TRBD2. The CDR3 totals 17 residues. The V gene end was trimmed by 5 bases and the J gene end by 8 bases; junction bases not matched to a gene: 15. Germline V CDR1 and CDR2: SGHVS, FNYEAQ. As DNA, the CDR3 is TGTGCCAGCAGCCGTAGCGGGGGGCCTCCCTCGATGGATGAGCAGTTCTTC. It specifies CASSRSGGPPSMDEQFF. The full variable domain, completed using reference TRBV7-6 and TRBJ2-1, is GAGVSQSPRYKVTKRGQDVALRCDPISGHVSLYWYRQALGQGPEFLTYFNYEAQQDKSGLPNDRFSAERPEGSISTLTIQRTEQRDSAMYRCASSRSGGPPSMDEQFFGPGTRLTVL.

This clonotype was observed many times. The chain is built from TRBV4-3 and TRBJ2-2; no reliable D call. The CDR3 is made up of 15 amino acids. With 2 bases removed from V and 0 bases from J, the gap between germline ends came to 7 bases. The germline gives CDR1 LGHNA, CDR2 YSLEER. The CDR3 is CASSQQETNTGELFF. CDR3 sequence (DNA): TGCGCCAGCAGCCAACAGGAGACGAACACCGGGGAGCTGTTTTTT.

The CDR3 DNA follows: TGTGCCAGAAGCAAGGACAGAGTCCTTAGCAATCAGCCCCAGCATTTT. This gives the protein CARSKDRVLSNQPQHF. V and J are TRBV5-3 and TRBJ1-5; tentative D call: TRBD1 (6 bases). TRBV5-3 counts as an open reading frame of uncertain function. The CDR3 consists of 16 residues. V dropped 4 bases and J dropped 0 bases, with 14 bases sitting between them.

This clonotype turned up a few times. The genes are TRBV28 and TRBJ2-1, with 7 nucleotides matching TRBD2. Germline lookup yields CDR1 MDHEN and CDR2 SYDVKM. The CDR3 runs 14 residues. V shed 5 bases, J shed 9 bases, and the junction held 10 bases outside the gene matches. The CDR3 nucleotides read TGTGCCAGCAGTGCAGGAGGGGAGGGAGGTGAGCAGTTCTTC. Its translation is CASSAGGEGGEQFF.

This clonotype was observed a few times. The chain joins TRBV15 to TRBJ2-7; D remains unclear. Germline V gene data show CDR1 as LNHNV and CDR2 as YYDKDF (reference sequence). The germline V and J ends were trimmed by 0 bases and 7 bases, with 13 bases remaining between them. This CDR3 region has 14 residues. The CDR3 is CATSREKPSSEQYF. The CDR3 nucleotides read TGTGCCACCAGCAGAGAAAAGCCGAGCTCGGAGCAGTACTTC.

This clonotype showed up just a few times. The V and J genes are TRBV12-3 or TRBV12-4 and TRBJ1-5, with 7 bases identical to TRBD1. The CDR3 is 15 residues long. The V segment lost 6 bases and the J segment 2 bases; nucleotides outside the gene matches: 7. CDR3 region: CASSAGGGGNQPQHF. The CDR3 coding sequence is TGTGCCAGCAGCGCAGGAGGGGGCGGCAATCAGCCCCAGCATTTT.